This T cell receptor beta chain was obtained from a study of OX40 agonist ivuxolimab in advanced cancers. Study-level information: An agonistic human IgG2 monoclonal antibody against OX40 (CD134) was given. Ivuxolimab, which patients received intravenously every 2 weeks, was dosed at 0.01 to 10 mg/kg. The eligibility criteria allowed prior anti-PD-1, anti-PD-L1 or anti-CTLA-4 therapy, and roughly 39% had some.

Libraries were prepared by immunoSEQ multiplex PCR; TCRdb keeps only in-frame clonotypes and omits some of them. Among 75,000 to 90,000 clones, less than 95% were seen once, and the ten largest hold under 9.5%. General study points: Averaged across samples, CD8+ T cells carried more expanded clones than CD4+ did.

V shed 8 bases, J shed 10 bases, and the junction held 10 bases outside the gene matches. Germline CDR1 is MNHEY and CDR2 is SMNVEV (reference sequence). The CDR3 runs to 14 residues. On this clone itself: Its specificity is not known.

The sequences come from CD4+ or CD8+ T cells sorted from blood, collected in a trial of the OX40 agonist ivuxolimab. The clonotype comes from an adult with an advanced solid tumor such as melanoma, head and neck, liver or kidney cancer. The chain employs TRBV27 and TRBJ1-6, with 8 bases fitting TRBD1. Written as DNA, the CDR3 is TGTGCCAGCTCGTGGACAGGGCTTAGGTCACCCCTCCACTTT. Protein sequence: CASSWTGLRSPLHF.